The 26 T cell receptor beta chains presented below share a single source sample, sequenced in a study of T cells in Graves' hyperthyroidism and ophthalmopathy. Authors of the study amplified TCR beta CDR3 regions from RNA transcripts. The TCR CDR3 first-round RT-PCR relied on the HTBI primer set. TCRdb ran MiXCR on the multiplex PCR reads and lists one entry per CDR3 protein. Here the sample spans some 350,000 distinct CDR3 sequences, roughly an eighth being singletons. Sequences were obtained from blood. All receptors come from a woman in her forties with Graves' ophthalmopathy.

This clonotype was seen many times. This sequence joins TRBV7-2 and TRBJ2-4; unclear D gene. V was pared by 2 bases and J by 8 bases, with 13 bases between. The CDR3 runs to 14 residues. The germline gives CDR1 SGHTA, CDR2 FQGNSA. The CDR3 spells CASSLRLGGDIQYF. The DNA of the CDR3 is TGTGCCAGCAGCTTAAGGTTAGGTGGAGACATTCAGTACTTC.

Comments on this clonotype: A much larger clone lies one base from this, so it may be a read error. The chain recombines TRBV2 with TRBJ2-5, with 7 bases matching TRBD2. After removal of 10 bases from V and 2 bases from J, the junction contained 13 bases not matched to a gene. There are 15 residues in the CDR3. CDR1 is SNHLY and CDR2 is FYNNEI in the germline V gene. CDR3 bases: TGTGCCACCAGACTAGTGAGTAGCGGGCAAGAGACCCAGTACTTC. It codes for CATRLVSSGQETQYF. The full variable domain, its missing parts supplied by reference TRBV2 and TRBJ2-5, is EPEVTQTPSHQVTQMGQEVILRCVPISNHLYFYWYRQILGQKVEFLVSFYNNEISEKSEIFDDQFSVERPDGSNFTLKIRSTKLEDSAMYFCATRLVSSGQETQYFGPGTRLLVL.

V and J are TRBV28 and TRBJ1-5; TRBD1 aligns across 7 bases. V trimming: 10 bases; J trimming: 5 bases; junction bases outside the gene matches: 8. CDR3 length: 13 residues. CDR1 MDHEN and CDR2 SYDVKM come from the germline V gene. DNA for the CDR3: TGTGCCATTGAGACAGGGACTCATCAGCCCCAGCATTTT. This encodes CAIETGTHQPQHF.

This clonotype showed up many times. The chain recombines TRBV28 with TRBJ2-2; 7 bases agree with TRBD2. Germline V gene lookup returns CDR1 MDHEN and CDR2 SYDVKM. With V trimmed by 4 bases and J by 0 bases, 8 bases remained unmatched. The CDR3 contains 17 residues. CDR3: CASSSPSLASNTGELFF. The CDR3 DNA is TGTGCCAGCAGTTCCCCCTCACTAGCGTCGAACACCGGGGAGCTGTTTTTT.

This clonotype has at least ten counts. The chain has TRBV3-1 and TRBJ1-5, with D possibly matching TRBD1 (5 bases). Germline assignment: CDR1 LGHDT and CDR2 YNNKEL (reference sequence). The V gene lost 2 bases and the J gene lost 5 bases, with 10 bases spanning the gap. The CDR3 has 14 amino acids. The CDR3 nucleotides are TGTGCCAGCAGCCAACGGGGGGAAGATCAGCCCCAGCATTTT. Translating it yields CASSQRGEDQPQHF.

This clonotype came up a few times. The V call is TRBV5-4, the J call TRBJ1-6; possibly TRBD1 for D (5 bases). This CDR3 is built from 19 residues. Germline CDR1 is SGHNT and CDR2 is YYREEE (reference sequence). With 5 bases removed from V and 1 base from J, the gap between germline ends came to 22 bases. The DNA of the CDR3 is TGTGCCAGCAGTCTGAGCCTAGGGCAGAGGGGTTCCTATAATTCACCCCTCCACTTT. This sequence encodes CASSLSLGQRGSYNSPLHF.

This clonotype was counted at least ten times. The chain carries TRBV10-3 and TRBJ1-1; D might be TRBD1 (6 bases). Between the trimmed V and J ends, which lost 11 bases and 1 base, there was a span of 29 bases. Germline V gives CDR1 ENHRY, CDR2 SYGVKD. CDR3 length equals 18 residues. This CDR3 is CALKGNRSTAGANTEAFF. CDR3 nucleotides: TGTGCCCTGAAAGGGAACCGGAGTACGGCAGGGGCGAACACTGAAGCTTTCTTT.

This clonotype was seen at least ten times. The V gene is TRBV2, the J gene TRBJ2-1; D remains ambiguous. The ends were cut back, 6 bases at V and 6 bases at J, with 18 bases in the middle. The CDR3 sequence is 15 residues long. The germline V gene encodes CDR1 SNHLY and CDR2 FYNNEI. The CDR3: CASSSGPPLGNEQFF. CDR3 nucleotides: TGTGCCAGCAGCTCCGGGCCCCCTTTGGGCAATGAGCAGTTCTTC. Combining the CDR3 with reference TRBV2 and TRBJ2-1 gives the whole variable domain EPEVTQTPSHQVTQMGQEVILRCVPISNHLYFYWYRQILGQKVEFLVSFYNNEISEKSEIFDDQFSVERPDGSNFTLKIRSTKLEDSAMYFCASSSGPPLGNEQFFGPGTRLTVL.

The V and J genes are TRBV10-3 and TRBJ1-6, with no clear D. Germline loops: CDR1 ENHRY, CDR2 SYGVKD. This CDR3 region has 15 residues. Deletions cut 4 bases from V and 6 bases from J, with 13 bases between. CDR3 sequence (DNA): TGTGCCATCAGTGTCAGGACGGTTCCTAATTCACCCCTCCACTTT. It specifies CAISVRTVPNSPLHF.

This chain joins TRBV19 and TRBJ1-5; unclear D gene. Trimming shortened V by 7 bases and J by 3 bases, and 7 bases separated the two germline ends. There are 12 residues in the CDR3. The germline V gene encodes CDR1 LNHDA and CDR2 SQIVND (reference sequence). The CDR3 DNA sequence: TGTGCCAGTAAAAAGTTCAATCAGCCCCAGCATTTT. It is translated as CASKKFNQPQHF.

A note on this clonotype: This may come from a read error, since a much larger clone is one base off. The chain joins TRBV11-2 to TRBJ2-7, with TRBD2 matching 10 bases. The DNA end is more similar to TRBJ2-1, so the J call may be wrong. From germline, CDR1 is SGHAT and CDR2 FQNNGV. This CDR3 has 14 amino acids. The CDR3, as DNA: TGTGCCAGCAGTTTCAGCGGGGGGGTCTACGAGCAGTTCTTC. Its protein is CASSFSGGVYEQFF.

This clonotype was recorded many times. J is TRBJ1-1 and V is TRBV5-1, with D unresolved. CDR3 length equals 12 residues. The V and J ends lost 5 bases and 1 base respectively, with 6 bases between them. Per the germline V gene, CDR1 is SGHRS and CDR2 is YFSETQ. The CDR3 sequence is CASRSQNTEAFF. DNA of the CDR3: TGCGCCAGCAGGTCACAGAACACTGAAGCTTTCTTT.

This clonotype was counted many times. The CDR3 nucleotides read TGTGCCAGTAAGGAGGGGAATTCGGAAAATCAGCCCCAGCATTTT. This sequence encodes CASKEGNSENQPQHF. The chain joins TRBV19 to TRBJ1-5; D is perhaps TRBD1 (5 bases). V dropped 7 bases and J dropped 4 bases, with 17 bases sitting between them. CDR3 length equals 15 residues. In germline, CDR1 is LNHDA, CDR2 SQIVND (reference sequence).

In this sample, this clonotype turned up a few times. The CDR3 region has the DNA TGTGCCAGCAGTGAGGGGACAGGAAGGACCGGGGAGCTGTTTTTT. Amino acid sequence: CASSEGTGRTGELFF. The chain carries TRBV2 and TRBJ2-2; 8 bases are shared with TRBD1. This CDR3 is 15 amino acids long. Germline V CDR1 and CDR2: SNHLY, FYNNEI. Trimming took 3 bases from V and 5 from J; bases not matched to a gene: 5.

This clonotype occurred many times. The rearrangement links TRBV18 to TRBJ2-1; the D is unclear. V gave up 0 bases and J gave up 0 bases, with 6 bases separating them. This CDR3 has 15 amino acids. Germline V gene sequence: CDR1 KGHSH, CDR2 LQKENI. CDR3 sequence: CASSPPESSYNEQFF. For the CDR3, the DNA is TGTGCCAGCTCACCACCAGAGAGCTCCTACAATGAGCAGTTCTTC.

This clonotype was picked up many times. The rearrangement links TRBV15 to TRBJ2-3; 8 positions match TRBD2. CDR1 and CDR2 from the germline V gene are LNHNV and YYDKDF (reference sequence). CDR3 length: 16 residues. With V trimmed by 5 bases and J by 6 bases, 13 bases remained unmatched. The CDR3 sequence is CATSLRSGGGGDTQYF. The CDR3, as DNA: TGTGCCACCAGCCTCAGGTCGGGGGGGGGCGGCGATACGCAGTATTTT.

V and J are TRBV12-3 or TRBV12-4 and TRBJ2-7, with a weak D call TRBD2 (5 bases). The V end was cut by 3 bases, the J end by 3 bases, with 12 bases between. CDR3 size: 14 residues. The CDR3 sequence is CASSFGLESYEQYF. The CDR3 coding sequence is TGTGCCAGCAGTTTCGGACTGGAAAGCTACGAGCAGTACTTC.

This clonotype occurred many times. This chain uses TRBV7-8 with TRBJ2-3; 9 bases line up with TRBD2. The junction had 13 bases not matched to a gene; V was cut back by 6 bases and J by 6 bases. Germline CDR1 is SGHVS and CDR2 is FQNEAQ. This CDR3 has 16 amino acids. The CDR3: CASRVAGVAPVDTQYF. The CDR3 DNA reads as TGTGCCAGCAGGGTAGCGGGAGTAGCACCAGTGGATACGCAGTATTTT.

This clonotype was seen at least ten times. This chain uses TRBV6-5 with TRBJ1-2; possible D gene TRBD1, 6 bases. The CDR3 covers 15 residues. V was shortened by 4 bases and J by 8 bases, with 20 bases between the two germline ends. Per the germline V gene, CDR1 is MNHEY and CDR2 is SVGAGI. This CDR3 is CASSSRTVSRDGYTF. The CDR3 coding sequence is TGTGCCAGCAGTTCTCGGACAGTCAGTAGGGACGGCTACACCTTC.

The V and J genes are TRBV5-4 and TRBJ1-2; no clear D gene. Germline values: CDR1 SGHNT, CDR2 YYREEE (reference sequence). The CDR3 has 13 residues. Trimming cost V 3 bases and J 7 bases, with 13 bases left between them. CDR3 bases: TGTGCCAGCAGCTCACCGGCGGGGTTTGGCTACACCTTC. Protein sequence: CASSSPAGFGYTF.

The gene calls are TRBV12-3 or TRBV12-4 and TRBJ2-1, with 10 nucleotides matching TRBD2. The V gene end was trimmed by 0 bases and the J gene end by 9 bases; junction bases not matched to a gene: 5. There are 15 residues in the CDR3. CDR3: CASSLASSGSSEQFF. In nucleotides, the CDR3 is TGTGCCAGCAGTTTAGCGTCTAGCGGGAGCAGTGAGCAGTTCTTC.

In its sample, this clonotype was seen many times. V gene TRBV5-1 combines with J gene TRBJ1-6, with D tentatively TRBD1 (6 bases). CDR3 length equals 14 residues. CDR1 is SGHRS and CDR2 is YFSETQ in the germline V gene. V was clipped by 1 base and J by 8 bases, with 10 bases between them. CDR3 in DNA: TGCGCCAGCAGCTTGAAACAGGGTTATTCACCCCTCCACTTT. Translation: CASSLKQGYSPLHF.

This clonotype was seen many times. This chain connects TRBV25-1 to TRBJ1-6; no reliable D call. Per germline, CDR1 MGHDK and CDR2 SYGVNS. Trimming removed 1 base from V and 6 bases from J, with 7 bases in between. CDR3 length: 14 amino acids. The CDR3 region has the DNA TGTGCCAGCAGTGAATGGGTCCCTAATTCACCCCTCCACTTT. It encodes CASSEWVPNSPLHF.

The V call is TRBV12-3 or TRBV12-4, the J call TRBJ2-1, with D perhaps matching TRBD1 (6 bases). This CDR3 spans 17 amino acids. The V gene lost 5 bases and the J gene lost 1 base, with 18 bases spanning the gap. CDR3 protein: CASSLVVGALSYNEQFF. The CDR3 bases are TGTGCCAGCAGTCTAGTAGTGGGGGCTCTATCCTACAATGAGCAGTTCTTC.

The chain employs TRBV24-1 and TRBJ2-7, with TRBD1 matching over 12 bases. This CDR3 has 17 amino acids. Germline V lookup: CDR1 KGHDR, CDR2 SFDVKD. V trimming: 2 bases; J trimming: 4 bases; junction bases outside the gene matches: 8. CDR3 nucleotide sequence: TGTGCCACCAGTGATTCAAGGGGACAGGGGGCTTTATACGAGCAGTACTTC. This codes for CATSDSRGQGALYEQYF.

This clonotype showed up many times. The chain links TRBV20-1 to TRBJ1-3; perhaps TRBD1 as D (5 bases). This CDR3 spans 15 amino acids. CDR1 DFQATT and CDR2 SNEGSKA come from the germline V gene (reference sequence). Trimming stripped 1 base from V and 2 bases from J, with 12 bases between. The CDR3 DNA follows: TGCAGTGCTAGAGTGGGTCAAGGGGCTGGAAACACCATATATTTT. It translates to CSARVGQGAGNTIYF.